Each of the 29 T cell receptor beta chains below was sequenced from the same sample in a study of T cell changes during pregnancy in multiple sclerosis. Measured with immunoSEQ multiplex PCR; TCRdb has only the in-frame clones, and not every one. Among more than 55,000 clones, roughly 92% were seen once, and the ten largest hold 1.5% to 2%. The sample here was peripheral blood, taken in the first trimester of pregnancy. The source is a female donor in good health, enrolled as a control in a pregnancy study.

This clone came up once. The chain couples TRBV4-2 to TRBJ2-1; D perhaps matches TRBD1 (5 bases). The germline CDR1 and CDR2 sequences are LGHNA and YNFKEQ. V was shortened by 0 bases and J by 8 bases, with 14 bases between the two germline ends. CDR3 length: 15 amino acids. This CDR3 is CASSQEVDSPDEQFF. CDR3 nucleotide sequence: TGTGCCAGCAGCCAAGAGGTTGACAGCCCCGATGAGCAGTTCTTC.

The chain joins TRBV7-2 to TRBJ2-3; 7 nucleotides align to TRBD2. The CDR3 is 15 amino acids. Germline assignment: CDR1 SGHTA and CDR2 FQGNSA. With V trimmed by 5 bases and J by 6 bases, 11 bases remained unmatched. Here the CDR3 reads CASSPTAGASDTQYF. Written as DNA, the CDR3 is TGTGCCAGCAGCCCCACCGCGGGAGCGTCCGATACGCAGTATTTT. The full variable domain, rest sourced from reference TRBV7-2 and TRBJ2-3, is GAGVSQSPSNKVTEKGKDVELRCDPISGHTALYWYRQSLGQGLEFLIYFQGNSAPDKSGLPSDRFSAERTGGSVSTLTIQRTQQEDSAVYLCASSPTAGASDTQYFGPGTRLTVL.

The J gene is TRBJ2-7, the V gene TRBV11-2; 13 nucleotides align to TRBD2. After removal of 5 bases from V and 3 bases from J, the junction contained 7 bases not matched to a gene. The CDR3 runs to 16 residues. CDR1 is SGHAT, CDR2 FQNNGV, per germline. CDR3 in DNA: TGTGCCAGCAGCGAAACCGGGACTAGCGGGATCTACGAGCAGTACTTC. It yields the protein CASSETGTSGIYEQYF.

This clone has just one count. This chain joins TRBV7-9 and TRBJ2-5, with 11 bases that match TRBD2. Trimming removed 5 bases from V and 5 bases from J; junction bases left unmatched: 7. Germline-derived CDR1 and CDR2 are SEHNR and FQNEAQ (reference sequence). The CDR3 is 15 amino acids. CDR3: CASSPSSGRWETQYF. The CDR3 nucleotides read TGTGCCAGCAGCCCCTCTAGCGGGAGGTGGGAGACCCAGTACTTC. The whole variable domain, remainder taken from reference TRBV7-9 and TRBJ2-5, is DTGVSQNPRHKITKRGQNVTFRCDPISEHNRLYWYRQTLGQGPEFLTYFQNEAQLEKSRLLSDRFSAERPKGSFSTLEIQRTEQGDSAMYLCASSPSSGRWETQYFGPGTRLLVL.

V is TRBV7-9 and J is TRBJ2-1, with a tentative D call TRBD2 (5 bases). This CDR3 comprises 16 residues. Germline CDR1 and CDR2: SEHNR and FQNEAQ (reference sequence). Between the trimmed V and J ends, which lost 0 bases and 7 bases, there was a span of 16 bases. The CDR3 protein is CASSLARGLSRNEQFF. In nucleotides, the CDR3 is TGTGCCAGCAGCTTAGCACGGGGTTTATCGCGGAATGAGCAGTTCTTC. The full variable domain, with the rest looked up from reference TRBV7-9 and TRBJ2-1, is DTGVSQNPRHKITKRGQNVTFRCDPISEHNRLYWYRQTLGQGPEFLTYFQNEAQLEKSRLLSDRFSAERPKGSFSTLEIQRTEQGDSAMYLCASSLARGLSRNEQFFGPGTRLTVL.

V and J are TRBV2 and TRBJ2-7; perhaps TRBD1 as D (5 bases). Germline V gene sequence: CDR1 SNHLY, CDR2 FYNNEI. The V and J ends lost 0 bases and 5 bases respectively, with 11 bases between them. The CDR3 is made up of 14 amino acids. The chain's CDR3 is CASSEAGQGHEQYF. CDR3 nucleotide sequence: TGTGCCAGCAGTGAAGCGGGCCAGGGCCACGAGCAGTACTTC.

The chain uses TRBV5-4 and TRBJ1-4, with a tentative D call TRBD1 (6 bases). V lost 1 base, J lost 8 bases, and 12 bases lay in between. Per the germline V gene, CDR1 is SGHNT and CDR2 is YYREEE (reference sequence). The CDR3 sequence is 14 residues long. CDR3 protein: CASSLPGEGEKLFF. The CDR3 DNA sequence: TGTGCCAGCAGCTTGCCAGGGGAAGGAGAAAAACTGTTTTTT. Based on the CDR3 plus reference TRBV5-4 and TRBJ1-4, the full variable domain is ETGVTQSPTHLIKTRGQQVTLRCSSQSGHNTVSWYQQALGQGPQFIFQYYREEENGRGNFPPRFSGLQFPNYSSELNVNALELDDSALYLCASSLPGEGEKLFFGSGTQLSVL.

The rearrangement links TRBV28 to TRBJ2-3, with TRBD1 as a possible D gene (6 bases). The length of the CDR3 is 14 residues. Germline V CDR1 and CDR2: MDHEN, SYDVKM. The germline V and J ends were trimmed by 5 bases and 3 bases, with 12 bases remaining between them. The CDR3: CASSTTQGTDTQYF. In DNA form, the CDR3 reads TGTGCCAGCAGTACCACCCAGGGGACAGATACGCAGTATTTT. The variable domain in full, completed from reference TRBV28 and TRBJ2-3, reads DVKVTQSSRYLVKRTGEKVFLECVQDMDHENMFWYRQDPGLGLRLIYFSYDVKMKEKGDIPEGYSVSREKKERFSLILESASTNQTSMYLCASSTTQGTDTQYFGPGTRLTVL.

The chain carries TRBV5-1 and TRBJ2-7, with D possibly matching TRBD1 (6 bases). CDR3 length equals 15 residues. Per germline, CDR1 SGHRS and CDR2 YFSETQ. V gave up 3 bases and J gave up 4 bases, with 17 bases separating them. The CDR3: CASSSTPSGQYEQYF. The CDR3, as DNA: TGCGCCAGCAGCTCAACTCCGTCAGGACAGTACGAGCAGTACTTC.

The chain joins TRBV25-1 to TRBJ2-7, with TRBD2 identical over 7 bases. V lost 8 bases and J lost 2; bases outside the gene matches: 9. The CDR3 has 14 residues. The germline V gene encodes CDR1 MGHDK and CDR2 SYGVNS. CDR3 sequence reads: CASPSGVRAYEQYF. In DNA form, the CDR3 reads TGTGCCAGCCCTAGCGGAGTACGCGCCTACGAGCAGTACTTC.

The chain links TRBV5-4 to TRBJ1-2; D remains unclear. The germline V and J ends were trimmed by 0 bases and 2 bases, with 8 bases remaining between them. The CDR3 length is 14 residues. Looked up from germline, CDR1 is SGHNT and CDR2 is YYREEE (reference sequence). CDR3: CASSLVAGNYGYTF. In DNA, the CDR3 is TGTGCCAGCAGCTTGGTCGCAGGAAACTATGGCTACACCTTC.

V gene TRBV28 combines with J gene TRBJ1-2; 12 nucleotides agree with TRBD1. The CDR3 runs to 15 residues. The germline CDR1 and CDR2 sequences are MDHEN and SYDVKM. After removal of 5 bases from V and 8 bases from J, the junction contained 9 bases not matched to a gene. CDR3 loop: CASSVTGQGAWGYTF. The CDR3 DNA reads TGTGCCAGCAGTGTTACGGGACAGGGGGCGTGGGGCTACACCTTC.

The chain has TRBV19 and TRBJ1-2; a weak D match, TRBD1 (6 bases). From germline, CDR1 is LNHDA and CDR2 SQIVND (reference sequence). With 5 bases removed from V and 4 bases from J, the gap between germline ends came to 8 bases. There are 12 residues in the CDR3. CDR3 nucleotide sequence: TGTGCCAGTAGTTCGGACAGCTATGGCTACACCTTC. Translated: CASSSDSYGYTF.

The chain joins TRBV5-4 to TRBJ1-3, with 8 bases matching TRBD1. Germline V gene data show CDR1 as SGHNT and CDR2 as YYREEE (reference sequence). The CDR3 is 17 amino acids. After removal of 0 bases from V and 0 bases from J, the junction contained 5 bases not matched to a gene. In DNA form, the CDR3 reads TGTGCCAGCAGCTTGGACCGACAGGGGCGCTCTGGAAACACCATATATTTT. It is translated as CASSLDRQGRSGNTIYF.

The chain joins TRBV15 to TRBJ2-7; D gene uncertain. This CDR3 is built from 15 residues. The V gene's germline CDR1 is LNHNV and CDR2 YYDKDF (reference sequence). V lost 0 bases to trimming and J lost 2 bases, with 11 bases between them. The CDR3 loop is CATSRDRSVAYEQYF. The CDR3 DNA reads TGTGCCACCAGCAGAGATCGATCAGTGGCCTACGAGCAGTACTTC.

The genes are TRBV4-2 and TRBJ2-2, with 9 nucleotides matching TRBD1. The V and J ends lost 3 bases and 1 base, in that order; junction bases with no gene match: 3. The CDR3 consists of 16 residues. CDR1 is LGHNA and CDR2 is YNFKEQ in the germline V gene. In DNA form, the CDR3 reads TGTGCCAGCAGCCAGGAGGACAGGGGGAACACCGGGGAGCTGTTTTTT. Translated, it gives CASSQEDRGNTGELFF.

The J gene is TRBJ2-2, the V gene TRBV27; 7 bases map to TRBD1. CDR1 MNHEY and CDR2 SMNVEV come from the germline V gene (reference sequence). The CDR3 totals 14 residues. Losses at the gene ends were 2 bases for V and 6 bases for J; bases not matched to a gene: 3. The CDR3 is CASSLGQGAGELFF. As DNA, the CDR3 is TGTGCCAGCAGTTTAGGGCAGGGGGCCGGGGAGCTGTTTTTT.

The V call is TRBV2, the J call TRBJ1-5; no definite D call. This CDR3 has 14 amino acids. The germline V gene has CDR1 SNHLY and CDR2 FYNNEI. The V end was cut by 4 bases, the J end by 3 bases, with 10 bases between. In nucleotides, the CDR3 is TGTGCCAGCAGTGTCTCGTCTGTCAATCAGCCCCAGCATTTT. Amino acids: CASSVSSVNQPQHF.

This clone has a single count. The genes are TRBV6-5 and TRBJ1-2, with D possibly TRBD1 on 5 matching bases. The CDR3 is 13 residues long. The V end lost 6 bases, the J end lost 4 bases, and 12 bases lay between the germline ends. Germline V lookup: CDR1 MNHEY, CDR2 SVGAGI. The CDR3 bases are TGTGCCAGCAGGACGGGGGATCTCTATGGCTACACCTTC. Its translation: CASRTGDLYGYTF.

The chain's CDR3 is CASSELLAVQETQYF. In DNA, the CDR3 is TGTGCCAGCAGTGAACTTCTAGCGGTGCAAGAGACCCAGTACTTC. The V call is TRBV6-1, the J call TRBJ2-5, with 7 bases that match TRBD2. The CDR3 loop spans 15 amino acids. Germline CDR1 is MNHNS and CDR2 is SASEGT. V lost 2 bases to trimming and J lost 2 bases; unmatched junction nucleotides: 5.

This chain joins TRBV2 and TRBJ1-5, with 9 nucleotides matching TRBD1. Germline lookup yields CDR1 SNHLY and CDR2 FYNNEI. J lost 4 bases, V lost 6 bases, and 7 bases had no gene match. This CDR3 spans 15 amino acids. The CDR3 nucleotides read TGTGCCAGCAGCGTGGGACAGGGATCAAATCAGCCCCAGCATTTT. Translating it yields CASSVGQGSNQPQHF. The complete variable domain, with remaining parts taken from reference TRBV2 and TRBJ1-5, reads EPEVTQTPSHQVTQMGQEVILRCVPISNHLYFYWYRQILGQKVEFLVSFYNNEISEKSEIFDDQFSVERPDGSNFTLKIRSTKLEDSAMYFCASSVGQGSNQPQHFGDGTRLSIL.

The rearrangement uses TRBV19 and TRBJ2-7; 7 bases match TRBD1. CDR1 is LNHDA, CDR2 SQIVND, per germline (reference sequence). The CDR3 is 13 amino acids. V was clipped by 4 bases and J by 1 base; unmatched bases: 1. The CDR3 sequence is CASSRDSSYEQYF. CDR3 nucleotides: TGTGCCAGTAGTAGGGACAGTTCCTACGAGCAGTACTTC.

The V and J genes are TRBV15 and TRBJ1-1; D unclear. The CDR3 runs to 13 residues. Germline lookup yields CDR1 LNHNV and CDR2 YYDKDF (reference sequence). Trimming removed 1 base at V and 7 bases at J, with 10 bases between. The CDR3 coding sequence is TGTGCCACCAGCAGAGCTGAGGCGGTTGAAGCTTTCTTT. Its protein product is CATSRAEAVEAFF. Full variable domain (missing parts from reference TRBV15 and TRBJ1-1): DAMVIQNPRYQVTQFGKPVTLSCSQTLNHNVMYWYQQKSSQAPKLLFHYYDKDFNNEADTPDNFQSRRPNTSFCFLDIRSPGLGDTAMYLCATSRAEAVEAFFGQGTRLTVV.

The gene calls are TRBV2 and TRBJ2-3, with D perhaps matching TRBD1 (6 bases). The length of the CDR3 is 13 residues. Germline CDR1 and CDR2: SNHLY and FYNNEI. The V end lost 6 bases, the J end lost 8 bases, and 15 bases lay between the germline ends. For the CDR3, the DNA is TGTGCCAGCAGCACACAGGGATTAGGTACGCAGTATTTT. It translates to CASSTQGLGTQYF.

The chain has TRBV5-1 and TRBJ1-3; D not certain. Germline V gene lookup returns CDR1 SGHRS and CDR2 YFSETQ. Between the trimmed V and J ends, which lost 2 bases and 5 bases, there was a span of 14 bases. The CDR3 covers 15 residues. CDR3 protein: CASSLGYNSRNTIYF. The DNA of the CDR3 is TGCGCCAGCAGCTTAGGCTATAACAGCAGAAACACCATATATTTT.

This chain joins TRBV7-9 and TRBJ2-2, with 7 bases matching TRBD2. V shed 1 base, J shed 6 bases, and the junction held 2 bases outside the gene matches. Per the germline V gene, CDR1 is SEHNR and CDR2 is FQNEAQ (reference sequence). This CDR3 has 14 amino acids. The CDR3 DNA reads TGTGCCAGCAGCTTAGGACTAGCCGCCGGGGAGCTGTTTTTT. This sequence encodes CASSLGLAAGELFF.

Written as DNA, the CDR3 is TGCAGCGCCGCGACAGGGGGCAACTATGGCTACACCTTC. Protein sequence: CSAATGGNYGYTF. V gene TRBV29-1 combines with J gene TRBJ1-2; TRBD1 agrees at 10 bases. V shed 7 bases and J 2 bases; nucleotides not matched to a gene: 4. The germline CDR1 and CDR2 sequences are SQVTM and ANQGSEA. The CDR3 is 13 residues long.

The count of this clone is one. This chain joins TRBV5-5 and TRBJ1-2; D remains ambiguous. V lost 1 base, J lost 5 bases, and 12 bases lay in between. CDR3 length: 14 residues. Germline values: CDR1 SGHKS, CDR2 YYEKEE (reference sequence). The CDR3 nucleotides read TGTGCCAGCAGCTTGAGTCCAGGTTCGTATGGCTACACCTTC. Amino acid sequence: CASSLSPGSYGYTF.

The gene calls are TRBV6-1 and TRBJ2-3, with D perhaps TRBD2 (6 bases). Germline V gene lookup returns CDR1 MNHNS and CDR2 SASEGT. V was shortened by 4 bases and J by 3 bases, with 17 bases between the two germline ends. The CDR3 is 16 amino acids. CDR3 sequence (DNA): TGTGCCAGCAGTGTTCCCCGGGGGATAGGGACAGATACGCAGTATTTT. It codes for CASSVPRGIGTDTQYF.